A single sample gave rise to the 20 T cell receptor beta chains below, sequenced in a study of cytomegalovirus exposure and HLA in healthy donors. In the PCR, 60 Vbeta and 13 Jbeta primers were used. TCRdb's copy holds only in-frame clones and misses some; the assay was immunoSEQ multiplex PCR. The sample lists fewer than 200,000 clones, roughly 80% occurring once. Specimen: PBMCs. Receptors were obtained from a girl aged 10-17 years in good health and CMV-seropositive.

This rearrangement joins TRBV15 to TRBJ1-2; D is unclear. CDR1 is LNHNV, CDR2 YYDKDF, per germline (reference sequence). The CDR3 length is 16 residues. Between the trimmed V and J ends, which lost 0 bases and 4 bases, there was a span of 15 bases. The CDR3 here is CATSRDSRASGYGYTF. The DNA for the CDR3 is TGTGCCACCAGCAGAGATTCGAGGGCTTCGGGCTATGGCTACACCTTC.

The chain recombines TRBV28 with TRBJ1-1, with 7 nucleotides matching TRBD1. Trimming removed 4 bases from V and 4 bases from J; junction bases left unmatched: 12. The CDR3 totals 16 residues. Germline loops: CDR1 MDHEN, CDR2 SYDVKM. The CDR3 loop reads CASSSGIGGVGTEAFF. In DNA form, the CDR3 reads TGTGCCAGCAGTTCCGGTATAGGGGGCGTGGGCACTGAAGCTTTCTTT. Filled out from reference TRBV28 and TRBJ1-1, the complete variable domain reads DVKVTQSSRYLVKRTGEKVFLECVQDMDHENMFWYRQDPGLGLRLIYFSYDVKMKEKGDIPEGYSVSREKKERFSLILESASTNQTSMYLCASSSGIGGVGTEAFFGQGTRLTVV.

The CDR3 DNA reads TGCGCCAGCAGTGAGGGAGGCACCGGGGAGCTGTTTTTT. As protein: CASSEGGTGELFF. This chain links TRBV10-1 with TRBJ2-2; D perhaps matches TRBD2 (5 bases). Looked up from germline, CDR1 is WNHNN and CDR2 is SYGVQD (reference sequence). CDR3 length: 13 residues. V was pared by 2 bases and J by 4 bases, with 5 bases between.

The genes are TRBV7-9 and TRBJ2-2, with 9 bases aligning to TRBD1. CDR1 is SEHNR and CDR2 is FQNEAQ in the germline V gene (reference sequence). The CDR3 contains 15 residues. V lost 7 bases and J lost 5; bases outside the gene matches: 8. CDR3 coding DNA: TGTGCCAGCACTCCCGGGACAGGGTTTACCGGGGAGCTGTTTTTT. As protein: CASTPGTGFTGELFF.

The J gene is TRBJ1-5, the V gene TRBV4-1; D possibly corresponds to TRBD1 (5 bases). Germline values: CDR1 MGHRA, CDR2 YSYEKL. The germline V and J ends were trimmed by 0 bases and 4 bases, with 13 bases remaining between them. CDR3 size: 16 residues. The DNA of the CDR3 is TGCGCCAGCAGCCAAGAGGTGGCCGGGGGAAATCAGCCCCAGCATTTT. As protein: CASSQEVAGGNQPQHF.

The chain uses TRBV9 and TRBJ1-5; TRBD1 matches 8 bases. The CDR3 contains 15 residues. V lost 5 bases, J lost 5 bases, and 9 bases stayed unmatched. Germline CDR1 and CDR2: SGDLS and YYNGEE. CDR3 nucleotides: TGTGCCAGCAGTCAGGACAGGGAGGGCTATCAGCCCCAGCATTTT. It codes for CASSQDREGYQPQHF.

V gene TRBV29-1 combines with J gene TRBJ2-7; the D gene is possibly TRBD1 (5 bases). The CDR3 is 13 amino acids. Germline V gives CDR1 SQVTM, CDR2 ANQGSEA. The V end was cut by 4 bases, the J end by 5 bases, with 15 bases between. The CDR3 loop is CSVGFRVGDEQYF. The CDR3 region has the DNA TGCAGCGTTGGGTTTCGGGTAGGGGACGAGCAGTACTTC.

The rearrangement uses TRBV11-2 and TRBJ2-1, with TRBD1 matching 7 bases. Germline values: CDR1 SGHAT, CDR2 FQNNGV. The V gene end was trimmed by 4 bases and the J gene end by 7 bases; junction bases not matched to a gene: 10. The CDR3 runs 15 residues. CDR3 bases: TGTGCCAGCAGCTCGGGACAGAATACATGGAATGAGCAGTTCTTC. Its protein product is CASSSGQNTWNEQFF.

V and J are TRBV5-1 and TRBJ2-1; TRBD2 agrees at 14 bases. CDR3 size: 19 residues. Germline V CDR1 and CDR2: SGHRS, YFSETQ. Trimming removed 0 bases from V and 10 bases from J; junction bases left unmatched: 15. Here the CDR3 reads CASSLAPYETSGRAREQFF. The CDR3 nucleotides are TGCGCCAGCAGCTTGGCCCCTTACGAGACTAGCGGGAGGGCCAGGGAGCAGTTCTTC.

This sequence joins TRBV6-5 and TRBJ2-7, with a weak D call TRBD2 (6 bases). The CDR3 is made up of 15 amino acids. Trimming took 6 bases from V and 3 from J, leaving 18 bases between them. Germline CDR1 is MNHEY and CDR2 is SVGAGI. Here the CDR3 DNA reads TGTGCCAGCAGCCTCACCGAGACAGCGGGCTACGAGCAGTACTTC. As protein: CASSLTETAGYEQYF.

The rearrangement uses TRBV9 and TRBJ2-6; D is possibly TRBD2 (6 bases). V was shortened by 2 bases and J by 0 bases, with 6 bases between the two germline ends. Germline CDR1 is SGDLS and CDR2 is YYNGEE. This CDR3 is built from 15 residues. CDR3 in DNA: TGTGCCAGCAGCGTCGGGGGCTCTGGGGCCAACGTCCTGACTTTC. It is translated as CASSVGGSGANVLTF.

This chain joins TRBV5-1 and TRBJ2-3; D may be TRBD2 (6 bases). Germline V gene sequence: CDR1 SGHRS, CDR2 YFSETQ. The CDR3 sequence is 15 residues long. The V end lost 0 bases, the J end lost 0 bases, and 8 bases lay between the germline ends. The CDR3: CASSLGLVSTDTQYF. In nucleotides, the CDR3 is TGCGCCAGCAGCTTGGGACTAGTGAGCACAGATACGCAGTATTTT.

This clone was seen more than once but under ten times. The chain recombines TRBV30 with TRBJ2-5; 15 positions match TRBD2. The V gene's germline CDR1 is GTSNPN and CDR2 SVGIG (reference sequence). This CDR3 spans 20 amino acids. J lost 0 bases, V lost 5 bases, and 16 bases had no gene match. CDR3 nucleotide sequence: TGTGCCTGGCGTCCCCGGACCGGACTAGCGGGAGGGATACACCAAGAGACCCAGTACTTC. This sequence encodes CAWRPRTGLAGGIHQETQYF.

The chain has TRBV2 and TRBJ2-1, with 14 bases identical to TRBD2. Germline V lookup: CDR1 SNHLY, CDR2 FYNNEI. The V segment lost 4 bases and the J segment 10 bases; nucleotides outside the gene matches: 6. The CDR3 runs to 15 residues. Here the CDR3 reads CASSGRLAGGREQFF. The CDR3 coding sequence is TGTGCCAGCAGTGGGCGACTAGCGGGGGGGCGAGAGCAGTTCTTC.

The chain combines TRBV5-6 with TRBJ2-4, with D tentatively TRBD2 (5 bases). V lost 4 bases to trimming and J lost 0 bases, with 14 bases between them. This CDR3 is built from 16 residues. Germline CDR1 reads SGHDT; CDR2 reads YYEEEE. CDR3 in DNA: TGTGCCAGCAGCAAAACGGGGATCCTAGCCAAAAACATTCAGTACTTC. This codes for CASSKTGILAKNIQYF.

Only a few counts were recorded for this clone. The V and J genes are TRBV27 and TRBJ2-3; 8 positions agree with TRBD2. With 2 bases clipped from V and 4 bases from J, the junction kept 8 bases outside the gene matches. Germline assignment: CDR1 MNHEY and CDR2 SMNVEV (reference sequence). The CDR3 totals 16 residues. The DNA of the CDR3 is TGTGCCAGCAGTTTAAAGGGAAGCGGGAGTTCAGATACGCAGTATTTT. It codes for CASSLKGSGSSDTQYF.

The genes are TRBV29-1 and TRBJ2-3, with D perhaps TRBD1 (5 bases). Germline values: CDR1 SQVTM, CDR2 ANQGSEA. CDR3 length equals 12 residues. V was cut by 5 bases and J by 5 bases, with 11 bases left in between. The CDR3 reads CSVFYRGDTQYF. CDR3 nucleotide sequence: TGCAGCGTTTTCTATAGGGGAGATACGCAGTATTTT.

This rearrangement joins TRBV5-4 to TRBJ1-4, with D maybe TRBD1 (6 bases). Germline values: CDR1 SGHNT, CDR2 YYREEE (reference sequence). The CDR3 length is 15 residues. Deletions cut 0 bases from V and 1 base from J, with 7 bases between. The CDR3 coding sequence is TGTGCCAGCAGCTTGGAGGGGGAAACTAATGAAAAACTGTTTTTT. Protein: CASSLEGETNEKLFF.

The genes are TRBV18 and TRBJ2-7; maybe TRBD1 (5 bases). V gave up 3 bases and J gave up 3 bases, with 12 bases separating them. The CDR3 is made up of 14 amino acids. Germline CDR1 and CDR2: KGHSH and LQKENI. CDR3 sequence reads: CASSPPPGLYEQYF. CDR3 nucleotides: TGTGCCAGCTCACCGCCCCCAGGGCTCTACGAGCAGTACTTC.

CDR3 residues: CASSFGGSGSYNEQFF. The CDR3 DNA sequence: TGTGCCAGCAGTTTTGGGGGGTCTGGGTCCTACAATGAGCAGTTCTTC. V gene TRBV27 combines with J gene TRBJ2-1; D perhaps matches TRBD2 (6 bases). The germline V and J ends were trimmed by 3 bases and 1 base, with 13 bases remaining between them. CDR3 length equals 16 residues. CDR1 and CDR2 from the germline V gene are MNHEY and SMNVEV (reference sequence).